This TCR beta chain derives from a study of vaccination and CD4 T cells after COVID-19 (dated by TCRdb to between 2021 and 2024). Turning to the overall study: Every convalescent patient had a positive nasal swab PCR test for SARS-CoV-2, with mild disease in about nine patients and severe disease in one. The convalescent cohort included six males and four females, with two Hispanic individuals, seven Caucasians, two Asians and one multiracial person. Each participant got two doses of either the Pfizer-BioNTech BNT162b2 vaccine (n=8) or the Moderna mRNA-1273 vaccine (n=2). Post-COVID blood samples were collected from convalescent patients a median of around 100 days after diagnosis, with a range of roughly 30 to 161 days. The time from the second vaccine dose to post-vaccine blood sampling had a median of roughly 70 days and ranged from about 14 to 241 days. Three convalescent patients were sampled both early after vaccination (day 14) and late after vaccination (days 161 to 241). For stimulating the cultures, overlapping spike peptide pools were used, derived from SARS-CoV-2 as well as from the common cold coronaviruses HCoV-NL63, HCoV-OC43 and HCoV-229E. In control cultures, a CEFX viral epitope pool was used as positive control, an HIV-1 Nef peptide pool was used as negative control, or no peptide was added. The spike-specific CD4+ TCR repertoire was compared before and after mRNA vaccination in about nine COVID-19 convalescent patients and a handful of infection-naive healthy vaccine recipients.

A distance of 10 bases separates the germline ends of V and J, which lose 3 bases and 8 bases respectively. CDR1 and CDR2, per the germline V gene, are KGHDR and SFDVKD. Including cysteine and phenylalanine, the CDR3 has 13 amino acids. Only the CDR3 DNA stays, 39 bases, in frame from base 1. The sample's time point label, in plain terms: late sampling 161 to 241 days after vaccination in a few convalescent patients. Per the publication, the treatment or condition label means: roughly 10-day PBMC culture with coronavirus spike peptide pools or control peptides (ViraFEST assay). The ViraFEST assay was used in the study, in which antigen-specific T cells were expanded with peptide pools and expanded clonotypes were subsequently identified by TCR sequencing. The positive SARS-CoV-2 PCR tests of the convalescent patients were dated from March to December 2020, before the Alpha, Beta and Delta variants emerged in the United States. Each well held about 2 million PBMCs cultured in IMDM containing roughly 5% human AB serum and around 10 IU/ml IL-2, with 10 ug/ml peptide pools added. On days 3 and 7, half of the culture medium was replaced with fresh IL-2-containing medium. CD4+ T cells were isolated after 10 days of culture through negative selection using the EasySep CD4+ T cell isolation kit. Ficoll-Paque Plus gradient centrifugation was used to isolate PBMCs from whole blood, and the isolated PBMCs were then either used fresh or cryopreserved at -140C. Triplicate wells were generally used for each culture condition.

Paper-wide results and their limitations: In convalescent patients, nearly all vaccine-specific clones (304 of 307) were found to be mono-reactive for SARS-CoV-2 spike rather than cross-reactive with common cold coronaviruses. The number of convalescent patients in the study was relatively small, and the study did not examine early timepoints following natural infection. In convalescent patients, a median approximately 83% of post-vaccine SARS-CoV-2-reactive clones were detected only after vaccination, suggesting vaccine-specific priming. The median number of SARS-CoV-2-reactive clonotypes rose from around 22 after infection to a few dozen after vaccination, but the change was not significant.

This clonotype occurred a few times. Its antigen target is currently unknown. No much larger clonotype is one base removed from it; base qualities were not supplied. The protocol used for the library was PCR. DNA from cultured CD4+ T cells was subjected to TCR sequencing with the Oncomine TCR Beta short-read assay at the Johns Hopkins FTIC core. The QIAamp micro DNA kit was used to extract genomic DNA from the cultured CD4+ T cells. Oncomine TCR Beta libraries made from cultured CD4+ T cells were pooled using unique dual indexes and sequenced on an Illumina iSeq 100. The published analysis was carried out like this. Non-productive sequences were filtered out, and CDR3s that did not start with C, did not end with F or W, or were shorter than 7 amino acids were discarded. Antigen-specific clonotypes were identified using the MANAFEST web application through comparison of peptide-stimulated wells with reference and other culture wells. To be called positive, a clone needed an FDR below 0.05, an odds ratio above 5, and a productive frequency above 0.1% in at least two of three replicate wells. Cross-reactive clonotypes were defined as significantly expanded in both SARS-CoV-2 spike wells and at least one common cold coronavirus spike condition. CDR3 homology was assessed with Levenshtein distances (stringdist) and unrooted phylogenetic trees (ape) in R version 3.6.1. Using fastp trimming at Q25 and MiXCR clonotype assembly, TCRdb reanalyzed the public sequencing data and kept in-frame beta chains. Entries that share a CDR3 protein sequence are merged under the most common genes and DNA. Here the V and J calls rest on TCRdb's processing, not on the authors' analysis. Present in this sample are around 25,000 distinct CDR3 sequences, 25% to 30% of which were seen just once. In total, the top ten clones hold about 7.6% of the sample.

The V and J genes are TRBV24-1 and TRBJ2-1; 5 matching bases give a weak D call of TRBD1. The TCR sequence derives from a human donor who had recovered from COVID-19. The material sequenced was CD4+ T cells from blood, cultured in vitro, taken about 7 months after SARS-CoV-2 vaccination. The DNA sequence is given as TGTGCCACCAGTGATAGCGACAGTGATGAGCAGTTCTTC. It is translated as CATSDSDSDEQFF.